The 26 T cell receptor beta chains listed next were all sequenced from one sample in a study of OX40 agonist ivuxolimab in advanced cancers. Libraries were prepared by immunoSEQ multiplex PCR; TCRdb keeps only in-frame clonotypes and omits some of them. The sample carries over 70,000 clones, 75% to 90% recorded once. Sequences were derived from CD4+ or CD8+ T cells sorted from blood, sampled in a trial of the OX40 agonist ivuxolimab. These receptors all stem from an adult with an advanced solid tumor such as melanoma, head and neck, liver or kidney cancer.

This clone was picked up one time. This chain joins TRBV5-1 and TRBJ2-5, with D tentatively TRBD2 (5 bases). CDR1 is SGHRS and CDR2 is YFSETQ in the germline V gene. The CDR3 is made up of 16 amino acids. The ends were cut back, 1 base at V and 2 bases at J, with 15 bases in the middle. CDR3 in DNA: TGCGCCAGCAGCTTGACCGCGGGTTGGCAGCAAGAGACCCAGTACTTC. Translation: CASSLTAGWQQETQYF.

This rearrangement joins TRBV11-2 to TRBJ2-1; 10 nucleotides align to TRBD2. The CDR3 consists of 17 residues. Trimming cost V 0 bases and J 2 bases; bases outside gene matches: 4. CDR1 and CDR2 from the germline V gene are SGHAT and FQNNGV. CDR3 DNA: TGTGCCAGCAGCTTAGAGCCCGGGACTAGCGCCTACAATGAGCAGTTCTTC. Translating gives CASSLEPGTSAYNEQFF.

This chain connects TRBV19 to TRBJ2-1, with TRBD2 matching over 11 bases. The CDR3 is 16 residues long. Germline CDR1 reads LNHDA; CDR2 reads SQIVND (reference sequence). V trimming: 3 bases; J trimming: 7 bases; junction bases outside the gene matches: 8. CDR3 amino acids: CASSIASGRLVNEQFF. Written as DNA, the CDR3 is TGTGCCAGTAGTATTGCTAGCGGGAGGTTGGTGAATGAGCAGTTCTTC.

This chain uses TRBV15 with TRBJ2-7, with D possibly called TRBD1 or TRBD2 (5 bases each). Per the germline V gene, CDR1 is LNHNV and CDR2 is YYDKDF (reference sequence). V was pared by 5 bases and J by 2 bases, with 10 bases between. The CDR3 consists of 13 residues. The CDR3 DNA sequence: TGTGCCACCAGCGGCCGGGGCGCCTACGAGCAGTACTTC. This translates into CATSGRGAYEQYF.

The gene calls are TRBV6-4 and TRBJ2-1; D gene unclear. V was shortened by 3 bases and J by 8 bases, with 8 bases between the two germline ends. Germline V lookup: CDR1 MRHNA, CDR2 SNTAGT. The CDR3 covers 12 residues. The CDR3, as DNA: TGTGCCAGCAGTGAGGGTAGTGATGAGCAGTTCTTC. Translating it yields CASSEGSDEQFF.

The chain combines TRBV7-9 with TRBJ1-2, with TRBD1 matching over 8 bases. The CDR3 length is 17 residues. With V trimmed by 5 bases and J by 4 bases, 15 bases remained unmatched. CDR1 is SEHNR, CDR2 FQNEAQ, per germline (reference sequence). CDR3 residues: CASSPPPDRGGTYGYTF. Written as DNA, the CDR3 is TGTGCCAGCAGCCCGCCGCCTGACAGGGGCGGAACCTATGGCTACACCTTC.

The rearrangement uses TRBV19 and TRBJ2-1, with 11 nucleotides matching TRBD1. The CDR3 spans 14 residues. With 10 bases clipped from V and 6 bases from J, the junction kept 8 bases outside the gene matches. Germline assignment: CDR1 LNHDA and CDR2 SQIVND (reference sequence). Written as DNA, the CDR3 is TGTGCCATTAATTCCGGGACAGGGGGCAATGAGCAGTTCTTC. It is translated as CAINSGTGGNEQFF.

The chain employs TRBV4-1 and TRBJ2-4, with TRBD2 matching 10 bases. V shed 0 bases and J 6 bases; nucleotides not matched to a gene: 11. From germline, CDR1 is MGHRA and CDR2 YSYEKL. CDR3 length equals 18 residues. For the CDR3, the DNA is TGCGCCAGCAGCCAAGACAGTAGGACTAGCGGAGTCAGAAACATTCAGTACTTC. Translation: CASSQDSRTSGVRNIQYF.

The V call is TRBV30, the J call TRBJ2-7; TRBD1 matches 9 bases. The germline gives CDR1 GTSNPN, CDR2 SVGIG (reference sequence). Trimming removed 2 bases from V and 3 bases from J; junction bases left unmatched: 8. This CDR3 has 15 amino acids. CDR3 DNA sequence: TGTGCCTGGAGTACCGGGACAGGGTTGGGCTACGAGCAGTACTTC. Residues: CAWSTGTGLGYEQYF.

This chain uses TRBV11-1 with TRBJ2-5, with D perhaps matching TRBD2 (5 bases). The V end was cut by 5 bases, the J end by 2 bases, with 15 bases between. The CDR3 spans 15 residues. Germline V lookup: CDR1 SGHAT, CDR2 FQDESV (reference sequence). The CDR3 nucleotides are TGTGCCAGCAGCCTCCATCCCCGCGGGCAAGAGACCCAGTACTTC. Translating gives CASSLHPRGQETQYF.

The CDR3 DNA is TGTGCCAGCAGCGTAGAAGGGGGTATGGCCTACGAGCAGTACTTC. It yields the protein CASSVEGGMAYEQYF. The chain carries TRBV9 and TRBJ2-7, with TRBD1 as a possible D gene (6 bases). V was pared by 0 bases and J by 2 bases, with 12 bases between. The CDR3 totals 15 residues. Germline assignment: CDR1 SGDLS and CDR2 YYNGEE.

The CDR3 spells CAGWSEFGANVLTF. The CDR3 DNA reads TGTGCCGGGTGGAGCGAATTTGGGGCCAACGTCCTGACTTTC. The rearrangement uses TRBV7-9 and TRBJ2-6; no clear D gene. This CDR3 has 14 amino acids. V lost 11 bases and J lost 3, with 14 bases in between. From germline, CDR1 is SEHNR and CDR2 FQNEAQ (reference sequence).

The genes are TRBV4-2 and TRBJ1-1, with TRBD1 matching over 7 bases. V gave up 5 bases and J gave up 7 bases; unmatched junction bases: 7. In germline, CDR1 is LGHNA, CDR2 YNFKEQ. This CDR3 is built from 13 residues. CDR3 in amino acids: CASSFRDSIEAFF. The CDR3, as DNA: TGTGCCAGCAGCTTCCGGGACAGCATTGAAGCTTTCTTT.

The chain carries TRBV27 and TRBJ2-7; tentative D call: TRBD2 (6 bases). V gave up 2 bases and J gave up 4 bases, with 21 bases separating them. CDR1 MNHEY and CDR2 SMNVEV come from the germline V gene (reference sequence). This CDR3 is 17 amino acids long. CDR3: CASSLQSSGVRRYEQYF. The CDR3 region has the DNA TGTGCCAGCAGTTTACAAAGTTCGGGGGTTCGGCGGTACGAGCAGTACTTC.

In nucleotides, the CDR3 is TGTGCCAGCAGCTTGGGGGGGGACGAGCAGTACTTC. Protein product: CASSLGGDEQYF. The rearrangement joins TRBV27 to TRBJ2-7; 7 positions match TRBD2. CDR1 is MNHEY, CDR2 SMNVEV, per germline (reference sequence). J gave up 5 bases and V 6 bases, and 4 bases lay outside the gene matches. This CDR3 has 12 residues.

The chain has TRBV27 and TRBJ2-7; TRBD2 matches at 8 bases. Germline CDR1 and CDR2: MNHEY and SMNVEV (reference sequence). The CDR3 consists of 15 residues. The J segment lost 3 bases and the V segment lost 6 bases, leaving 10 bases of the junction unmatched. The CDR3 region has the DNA TGTGCCAGCAGCATCTTAGCGGGAACAAACTACGAGCAGTACTTC. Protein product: CASSILAGTNYEQYF.

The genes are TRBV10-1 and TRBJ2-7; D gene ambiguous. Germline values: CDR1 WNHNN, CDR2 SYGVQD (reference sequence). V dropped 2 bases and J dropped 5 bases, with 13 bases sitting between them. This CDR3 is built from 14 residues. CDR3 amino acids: CASSETPVDDEQYF. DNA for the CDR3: TGCGCCAGCAGTGAGACTCCCGTGGACGACGAGCAGTACTTC.

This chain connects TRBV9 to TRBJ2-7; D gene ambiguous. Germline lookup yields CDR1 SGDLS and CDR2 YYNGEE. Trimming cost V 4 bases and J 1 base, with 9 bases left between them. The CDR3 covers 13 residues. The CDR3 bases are TGTGCCAGCAGCCCCCCCCGTTCCTACGAGCAGTACTTC. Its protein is CASSPPRSYEQYF.

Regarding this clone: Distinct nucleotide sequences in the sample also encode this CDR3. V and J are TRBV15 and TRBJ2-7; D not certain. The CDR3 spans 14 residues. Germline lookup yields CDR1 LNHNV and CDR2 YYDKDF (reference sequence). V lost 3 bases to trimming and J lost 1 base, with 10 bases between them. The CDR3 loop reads CATSRPGLSYEQYF. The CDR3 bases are TGTGCCACCAGCAGGCCGGGTCTGTCCTACGAGCAGTACTTC.

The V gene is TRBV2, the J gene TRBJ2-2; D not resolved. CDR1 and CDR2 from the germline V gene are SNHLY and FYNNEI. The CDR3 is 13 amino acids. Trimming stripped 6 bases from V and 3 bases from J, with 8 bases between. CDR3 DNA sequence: TGTGCCAGCAGAGAATGGGACACCGGGGAGCTGTTTTTT. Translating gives CASREWDTGELFF.

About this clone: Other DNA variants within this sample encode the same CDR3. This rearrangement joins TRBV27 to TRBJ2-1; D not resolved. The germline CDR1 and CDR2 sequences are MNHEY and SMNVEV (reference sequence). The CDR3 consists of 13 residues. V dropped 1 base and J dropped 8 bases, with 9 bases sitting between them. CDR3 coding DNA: TGTGCCAGCAGTTTATACCTCGGCGATGAGCAGTTCTTC. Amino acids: CASSLYLGDEQFF.

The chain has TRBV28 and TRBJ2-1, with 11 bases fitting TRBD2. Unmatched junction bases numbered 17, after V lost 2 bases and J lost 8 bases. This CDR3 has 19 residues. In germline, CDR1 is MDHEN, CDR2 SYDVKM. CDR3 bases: TGTGCCAGCAGTTTACCCCTGGGACAGCTAGCGGGAGGTGGCTATGAGCAGTTCTTC. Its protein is CASSLPLGQLAGGGYEQFF.

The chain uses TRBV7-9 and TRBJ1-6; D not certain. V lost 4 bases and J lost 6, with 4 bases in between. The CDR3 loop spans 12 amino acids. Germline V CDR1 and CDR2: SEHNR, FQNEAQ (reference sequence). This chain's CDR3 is CASSSINSPLHF. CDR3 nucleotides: TGTGCCAGCAGCTCGATTAATTCACCCCTCCACTTT.

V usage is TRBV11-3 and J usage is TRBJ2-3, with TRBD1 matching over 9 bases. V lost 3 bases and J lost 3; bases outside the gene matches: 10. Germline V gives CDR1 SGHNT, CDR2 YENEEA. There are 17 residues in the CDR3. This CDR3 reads CASSFGTGSRRTDTQYF. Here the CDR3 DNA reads TGTGCCAGCAGCTTTGGGACAGGGTCTCGTCGGACAGATACGCAGTATTTT.

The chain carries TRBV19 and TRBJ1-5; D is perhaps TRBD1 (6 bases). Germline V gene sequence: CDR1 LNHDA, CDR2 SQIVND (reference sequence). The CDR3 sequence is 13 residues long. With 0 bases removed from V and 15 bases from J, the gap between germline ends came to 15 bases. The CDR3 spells CASSIESGHITHF. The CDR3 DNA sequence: TGTGCCAGTAGTATAGAGTCGGGACACATTACGCATTTT.

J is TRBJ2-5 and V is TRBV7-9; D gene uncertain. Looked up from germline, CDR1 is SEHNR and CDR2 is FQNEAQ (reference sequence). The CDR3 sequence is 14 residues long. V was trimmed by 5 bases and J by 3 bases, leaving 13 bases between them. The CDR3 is CASSSSQKKETQYF. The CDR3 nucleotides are TGTGCCAGCAGCAGTAGTCAGAAAAAAGAGACCCAGTACTTC.